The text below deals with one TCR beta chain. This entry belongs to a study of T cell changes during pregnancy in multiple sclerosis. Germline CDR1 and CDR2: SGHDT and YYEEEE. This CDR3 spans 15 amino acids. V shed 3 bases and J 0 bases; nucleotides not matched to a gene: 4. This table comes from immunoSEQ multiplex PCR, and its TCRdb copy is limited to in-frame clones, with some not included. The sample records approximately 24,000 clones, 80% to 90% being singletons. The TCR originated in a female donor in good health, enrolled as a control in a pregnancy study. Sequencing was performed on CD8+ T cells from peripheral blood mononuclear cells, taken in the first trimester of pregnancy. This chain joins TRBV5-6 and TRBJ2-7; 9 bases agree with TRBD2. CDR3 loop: CASSWSGGSSYEQYF. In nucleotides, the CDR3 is TGTGCCAGCAGCTGGAGCGGGGGGAGCTCCTACGAGCAGTACTTC.